Shown below are 8 T cell receptor beta chains from a single sample sequenced in a study of Graves' ophthalmopathy and Graves' hyperthyroidism. TCR beta CDR3 amplification used RNA transcripts. The first-round RT-PCR employed HTBI primers together with the Qiagen OneStep RT-PCR kit. A multiplex PCR was then performed as the second round. MiXCR was run by TCRdb on the multiplex PCR reads, yielding one entry per CDR3 protein. Of hundreds of thousands of distinct CDR3 sequences listed, roughly 50% are singletons. Sequenced input: peripheral blood. The receptors here all came from an adult man with Graves' ophthalmopathy.

This clonotype was observed a handful of times. The chain uses TRBV7-9 and TRBJ2-5; D is ambiguous. The germline V and J ends were trimmed by 1 base and 5 bases, with 11 bases remaining between them. This CDR3 comprises 14 residues. Germline values: CDR1 SEHNR, CDR2 FQNEAQ (reference sequence). The CDR3 spells CASSLGQAGETQYF. The CDR3 coding sequence is TGTGCCAGCAGCTTAGGGCAGGCCGGGGAGACCCAGTACTTC.

V and J are TRBV6-6 and TRBJ1-4; TRBD1 is a possible D gene (6 bases). Trimming removed 5 bases at V and 4 bases at J, with 14 bases between. Germline assignment: CDR1 MNHNY and CDR2 SVGAGI (reference sequence). The CDR3 has 15 amino acids. Written as DNA, the CDR3 is TGTGCCAGCAGTCCACCGGGACATAGTAATGAAAAACTGTTTTTT. It encodes CASSPPGHSNEKLFF.

The J gene is TRBJ2-7, the V gene TRBV11-1; D unresolved. Germline assignment: CDR1 SGHAT and CDR2 FQDESV (reference sequence). With 5 bases removed from V and 0 bases from J, the gap between germline ends came to 5 bases. The CDR3 consists of 12 residues. The CDR3 DNA reads as TGTGCCAGCAGCCACATCTCCTACGAGCAGTACTTC. Translated: CASSHISYEQYF.

J is TRBJ2-2 and V is TRBV7-9; D possibly corresponds to TRBD2 (5 bases). The V end was cut by 3 bases, the J end by 4 bases, with 15 bases between. Germline CDR1 SEHNR, CDR2 FQNEAQ (reference sequence). The CDR3 has 16 amino acids. As DNA, the CDR3 is TGTGCCAGCAGCTTCGTGGAGACGAGCGGCACCGGGGAGCTGTTTTTT. It codes for CASSFVETSGTGELFF.

This clonotype came up once. CDR3 protein: CASRSPRGGDTEAFF. The CDR3 nucleotides read TGTGCCAGCAGGTCCCCCCGGGGTGGGGACACTGAAGCTTTCTTT. The V gene is TRBV12-3 or TRBV12-4, the J gene TRBJ1-1; D call uncertain. The length of the CDR3 is 15 residues. V lost 6 bases and J lost 3, with 17 bases in between.

The CDR3 spells CASSWASSYEQYF. The CDR3 DNA reads TGTGCCAGCAGCTGGGCAAGCTCCTACGAGCAGTACTTC. The V and J genes are TRBV12-3 or TRBV12-4 and TRBJ2-7; D is undetermined. This CDR3 comprises 13 residues. Deletions cut 6 bases from V and 0 bases from J, with 9 bases between.

This clonotype was seen a handful of times. The chain joins TRBV6-6 to TRBJ1-5; 9 bases map to TRBD1. This CDR3 comprises 14 residues. The trim removed 6 bases at V and 4 bases at J, leaving 4 bases unmatched. Germline V gene data show CDR1 as MNHNY and CDR2 as SVGAGI (reference sequence). The CDR3 sequence is CASRGQGLNQPQHF. DNA for the CDR3: TGTGCCAGCAGGGGACAGGGACTAAATCAGCCCCAGCATTTT.

The chain joins TRBV29-1 to TRBJ1-1; D gene uncertain. V shed 8 bases and J shed 1 base, with 8 bases lying between them. Germline V CDR1 and CDR2: SQVTM, ANQGSEA. This CDR3 is built from 11 residues. DNA for the CDR3: TGCAGCCCCGTGGAGAACACTGAAGCTTTCTTT. It yields the protein CSPVENTEAFF.